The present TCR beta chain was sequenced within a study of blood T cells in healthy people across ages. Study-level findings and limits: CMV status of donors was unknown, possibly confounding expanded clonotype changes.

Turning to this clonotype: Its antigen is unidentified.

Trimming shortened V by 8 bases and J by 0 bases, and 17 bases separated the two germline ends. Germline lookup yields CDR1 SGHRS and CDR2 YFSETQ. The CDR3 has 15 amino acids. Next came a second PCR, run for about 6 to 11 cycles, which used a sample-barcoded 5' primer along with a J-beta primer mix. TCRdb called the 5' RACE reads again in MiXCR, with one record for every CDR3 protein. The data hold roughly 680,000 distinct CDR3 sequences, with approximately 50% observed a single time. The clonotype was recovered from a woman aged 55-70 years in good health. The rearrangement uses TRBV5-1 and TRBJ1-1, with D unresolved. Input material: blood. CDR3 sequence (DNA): TGCGCCAGGAGAGTATGGACCGCCGTGAACACTGAAGCTTTCTTT. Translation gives CARRVWTAVNTEAFF.